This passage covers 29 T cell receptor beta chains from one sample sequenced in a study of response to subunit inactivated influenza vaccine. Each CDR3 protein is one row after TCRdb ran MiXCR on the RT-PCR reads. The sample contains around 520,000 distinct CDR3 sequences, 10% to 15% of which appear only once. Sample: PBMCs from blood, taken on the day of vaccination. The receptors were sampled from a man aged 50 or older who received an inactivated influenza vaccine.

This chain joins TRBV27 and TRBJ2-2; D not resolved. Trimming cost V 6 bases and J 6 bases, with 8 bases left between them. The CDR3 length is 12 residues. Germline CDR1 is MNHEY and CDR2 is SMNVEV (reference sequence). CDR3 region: CASSPAPGELFF. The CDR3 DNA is TGTGCCAGCAGCCCCGCTCCCGGGGAGCTGTTTTTT.

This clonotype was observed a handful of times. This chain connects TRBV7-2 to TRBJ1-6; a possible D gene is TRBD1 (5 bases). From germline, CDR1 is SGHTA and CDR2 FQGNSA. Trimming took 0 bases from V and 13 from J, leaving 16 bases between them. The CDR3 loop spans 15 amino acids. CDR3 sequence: CASSLASAGGGPLHF. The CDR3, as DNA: TGTGCCAGCAGCTTAGCTTCGGCTGGCGGGGGGCCCCTCCACTTT. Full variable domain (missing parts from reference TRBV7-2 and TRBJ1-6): GAGVSQSPSNKVTEKGKDVELRCDPISGHTALYWYRQSLGQGLEFLIYFQGNSAPDKSGLPSDRFSAERTGGSVSTLTIQRTQQEDSAVYLCASSLASAGGGPLHFGNGTRLTVT.

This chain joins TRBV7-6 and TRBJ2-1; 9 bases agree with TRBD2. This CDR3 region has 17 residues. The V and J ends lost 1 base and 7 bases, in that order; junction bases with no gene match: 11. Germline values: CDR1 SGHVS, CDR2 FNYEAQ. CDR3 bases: TGTGCCAGCAGCTTAGTCGGCGGGAGGGCCTCCCGTAATGAGCAGTTCTTC. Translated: CASSLVGGRASRNEQFF.

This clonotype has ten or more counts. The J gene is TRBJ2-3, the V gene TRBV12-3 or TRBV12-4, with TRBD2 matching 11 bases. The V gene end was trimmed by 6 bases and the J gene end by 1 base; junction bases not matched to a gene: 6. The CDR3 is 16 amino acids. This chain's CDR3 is CASRTGTSGRTDTQYF. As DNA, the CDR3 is TGTGCCAGCAGGACCGGGACTAGCGGTCGCACAGATACGCAGTATTTT.

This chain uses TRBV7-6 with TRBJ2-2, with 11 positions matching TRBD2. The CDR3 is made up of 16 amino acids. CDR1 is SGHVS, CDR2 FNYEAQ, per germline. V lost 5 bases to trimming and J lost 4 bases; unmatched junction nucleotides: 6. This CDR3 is CASSRSGGAGTGELFF. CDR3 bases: TGTGCCAGCAGCCGTAGCGGGGGGGCCGGCACCGGGGAGCTGTTTTTT.

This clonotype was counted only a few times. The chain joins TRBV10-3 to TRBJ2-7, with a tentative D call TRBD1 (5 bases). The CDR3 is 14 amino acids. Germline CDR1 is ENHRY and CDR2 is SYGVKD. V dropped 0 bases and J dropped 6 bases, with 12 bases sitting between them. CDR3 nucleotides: TGTGCCATCAGTGAGTCGGGGCCAGCTCGCGAGCAGTACTTC. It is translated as CAISESGPAREQYF.

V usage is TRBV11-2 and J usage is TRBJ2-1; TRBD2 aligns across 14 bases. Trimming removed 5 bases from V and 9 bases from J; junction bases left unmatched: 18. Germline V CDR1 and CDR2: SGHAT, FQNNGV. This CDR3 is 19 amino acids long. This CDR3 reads CASSPLTSGGAGRISEQFF. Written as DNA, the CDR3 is TGTGCCAGCAGCCCACTGACTAGCGGGGGGGCCGGGAGGATTTCTGAGCAGTTCTTC.

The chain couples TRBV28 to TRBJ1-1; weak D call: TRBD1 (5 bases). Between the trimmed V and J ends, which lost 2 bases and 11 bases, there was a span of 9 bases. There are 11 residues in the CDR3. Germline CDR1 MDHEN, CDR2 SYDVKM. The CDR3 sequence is CASSLQGRAFF. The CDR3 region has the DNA TGTGCCAGCAGTTTACAGGGTCGCGCTTTCTTT.

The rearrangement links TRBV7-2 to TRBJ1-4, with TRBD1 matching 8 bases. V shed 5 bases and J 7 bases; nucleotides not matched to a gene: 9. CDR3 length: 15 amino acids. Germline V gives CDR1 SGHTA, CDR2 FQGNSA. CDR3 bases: TGTGCCAGCAGCGGAGACAGGGGTAGACGTGAAAAACTGTTTTTT. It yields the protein CASSGDRGRREKLFF.

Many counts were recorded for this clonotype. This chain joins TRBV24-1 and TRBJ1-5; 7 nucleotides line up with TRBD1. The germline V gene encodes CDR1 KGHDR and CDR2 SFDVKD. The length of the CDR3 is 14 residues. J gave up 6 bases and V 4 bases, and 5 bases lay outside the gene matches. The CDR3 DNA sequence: TGTGCCACCAGTGACCCGACAGGGAGTCAGCCCCAGCATTTT. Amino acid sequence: CATSDPTGSQPQHF.

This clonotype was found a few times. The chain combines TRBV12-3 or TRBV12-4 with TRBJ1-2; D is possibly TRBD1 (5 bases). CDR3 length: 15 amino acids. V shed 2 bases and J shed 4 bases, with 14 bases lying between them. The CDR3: CASSLSYVGGYGYTF. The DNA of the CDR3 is TGTGCCAGCAGTTTAAGTTATGTTGGGGGCTATGGCTACACCTTC.

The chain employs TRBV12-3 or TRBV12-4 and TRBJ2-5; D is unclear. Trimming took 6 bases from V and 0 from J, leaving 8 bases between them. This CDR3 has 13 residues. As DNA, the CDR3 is TGTGCCAGCAGAAGGGTAGACCAAGAGACCCAGTACTTC. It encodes CASRRVDQETQYF.

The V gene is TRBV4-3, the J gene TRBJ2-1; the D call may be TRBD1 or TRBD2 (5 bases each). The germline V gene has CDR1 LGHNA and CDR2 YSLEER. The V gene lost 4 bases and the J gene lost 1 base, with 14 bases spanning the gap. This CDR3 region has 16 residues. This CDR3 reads CASSLGTGRSYNEQFF. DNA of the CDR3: TGCGCCAGCAGCCTTGGGACGGGGCGTTCCTACAATGAGCAGTTCTTC.

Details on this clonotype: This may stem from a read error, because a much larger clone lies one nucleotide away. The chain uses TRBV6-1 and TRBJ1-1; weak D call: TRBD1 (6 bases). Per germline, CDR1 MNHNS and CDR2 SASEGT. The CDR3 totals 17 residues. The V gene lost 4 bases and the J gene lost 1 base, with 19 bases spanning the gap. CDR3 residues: CASSVPDSGPANTEAFF. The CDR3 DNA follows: TGTGCCAGCAGTGTGCCGGACAGCGGGCCCGCGAACACTGAAGCTTTCTTT.

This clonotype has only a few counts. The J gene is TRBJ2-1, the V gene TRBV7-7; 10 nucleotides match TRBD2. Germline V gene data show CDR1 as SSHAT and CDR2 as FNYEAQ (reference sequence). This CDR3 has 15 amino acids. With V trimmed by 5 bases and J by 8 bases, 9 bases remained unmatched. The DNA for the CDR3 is TGTGCCAGCAGCCTAACCGGGACTAGCGTGGATGAGCAGTTCTTC. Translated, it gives CASSLTGTSVDEQFF.

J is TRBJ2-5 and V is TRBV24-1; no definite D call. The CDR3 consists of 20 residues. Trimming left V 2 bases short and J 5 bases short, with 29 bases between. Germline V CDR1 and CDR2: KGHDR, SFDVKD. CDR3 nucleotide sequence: TGTGCCACCAGTGATTCGGATATCTTTCGCCCCGGCCCTGAATATGAGACCCAGTACTTC. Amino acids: CATSDSDIFRPGPEYETQYF.

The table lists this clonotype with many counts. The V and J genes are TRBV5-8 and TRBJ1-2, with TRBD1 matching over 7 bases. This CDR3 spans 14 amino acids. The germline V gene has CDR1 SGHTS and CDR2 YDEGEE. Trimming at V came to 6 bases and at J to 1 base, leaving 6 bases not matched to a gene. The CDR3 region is CASTQGGFNYGYTF. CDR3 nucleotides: TGTGCCAGCACCCAGGGGGGATTTAACTATGGCTACACCTTC.

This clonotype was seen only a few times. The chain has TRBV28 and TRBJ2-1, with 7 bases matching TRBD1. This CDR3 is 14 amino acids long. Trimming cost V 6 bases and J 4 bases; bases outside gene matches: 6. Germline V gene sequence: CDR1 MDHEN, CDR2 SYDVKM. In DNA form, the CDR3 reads TGTGCCAGCAGGTTTCTGGACAGGTACAATGAGCAGTTCTTC. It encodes CASRFLDRYNEQFF.

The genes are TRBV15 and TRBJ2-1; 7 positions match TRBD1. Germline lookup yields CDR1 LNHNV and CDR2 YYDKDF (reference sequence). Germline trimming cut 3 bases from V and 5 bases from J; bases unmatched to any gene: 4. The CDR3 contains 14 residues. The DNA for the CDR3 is TGTGCCACCAGCAGTCGGACAGGTAACAATGAGCAGTTCTTC. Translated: CATSSRTGNNEQFF.

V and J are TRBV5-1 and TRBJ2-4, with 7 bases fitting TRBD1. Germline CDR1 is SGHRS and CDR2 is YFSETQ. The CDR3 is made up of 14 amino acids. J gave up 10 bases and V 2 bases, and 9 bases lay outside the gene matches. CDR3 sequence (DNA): TGCGCCAGCAGCTTTGCCGGGGACAGCACTATTCAGTACTTC. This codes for CASSFAGDSTIQYF.

The CDR3 bases are TGTGCCAGTCAGAGTTGGGGAAACACCGGGGAGCTGTTTTTT. Protein sequence: CASQSWGNTGELFF. The chain recombines TRBV6-1 with TRBJ2-2; D is uncertain. CDR3 length: 14 residues. With 9 bases removed from V and 2 bases from J, the gap between germline ends came to 13 bases. Germline-derived CDR1 and CDR2 are MNHNS and SASEGT.

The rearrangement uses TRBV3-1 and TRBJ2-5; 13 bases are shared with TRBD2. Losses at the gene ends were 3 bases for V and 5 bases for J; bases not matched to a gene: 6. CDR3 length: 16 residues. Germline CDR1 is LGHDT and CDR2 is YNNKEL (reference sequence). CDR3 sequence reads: CASSHSLAGGRETQYF. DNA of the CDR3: TGTGCCAGCAGCCACTCACTAGCGGGGGGGCGGGAGACCCAGTACTTC.

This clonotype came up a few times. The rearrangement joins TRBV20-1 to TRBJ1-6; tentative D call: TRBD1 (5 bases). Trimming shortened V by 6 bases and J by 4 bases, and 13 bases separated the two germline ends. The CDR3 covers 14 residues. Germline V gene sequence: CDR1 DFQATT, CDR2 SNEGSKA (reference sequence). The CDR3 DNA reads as TGCAGTGCGGGGCCTCGGCCATATAATTCACCCCTCCACTTT. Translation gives CSAGPRPYNSPLHF.

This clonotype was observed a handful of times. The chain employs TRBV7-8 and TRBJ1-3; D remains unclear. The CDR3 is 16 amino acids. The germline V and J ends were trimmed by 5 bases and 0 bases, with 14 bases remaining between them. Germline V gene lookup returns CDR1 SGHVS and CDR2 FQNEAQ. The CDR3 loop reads CASSPAPSLSGNTIYF. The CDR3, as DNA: TGTGCCAGCAGCCCTGCGCCGTCTCTCTCTGGAAACACCATATATTTT.

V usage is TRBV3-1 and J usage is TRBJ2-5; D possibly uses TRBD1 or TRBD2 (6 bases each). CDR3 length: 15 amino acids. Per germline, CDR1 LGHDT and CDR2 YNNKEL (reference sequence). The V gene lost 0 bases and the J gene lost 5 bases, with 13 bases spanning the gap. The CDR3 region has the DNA TGTGCCAGCAGCCAAGAGGCCGGGGGCAAGGAGACCCAGTACTTC. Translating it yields CASSQEAGGKETQYF.

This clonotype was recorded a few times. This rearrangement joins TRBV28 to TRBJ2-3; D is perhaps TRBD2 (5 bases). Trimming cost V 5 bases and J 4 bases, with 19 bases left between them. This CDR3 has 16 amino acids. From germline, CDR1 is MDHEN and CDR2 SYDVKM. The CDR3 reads CASSLNGNVVSDTQYF. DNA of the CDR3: TGTGCCAGCAGTCTGAACGGGAATGTGGTTTCAGATACGCAGTATTTT.

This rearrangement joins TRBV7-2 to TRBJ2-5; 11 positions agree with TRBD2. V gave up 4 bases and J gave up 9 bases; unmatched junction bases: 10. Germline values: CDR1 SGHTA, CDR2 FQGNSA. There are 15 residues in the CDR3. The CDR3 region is CASSYSGREWAAQYF. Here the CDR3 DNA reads TGTGCCAGCAGCTATAGCGGGAGGGAGTGGGCGGCCCAGTACTTC. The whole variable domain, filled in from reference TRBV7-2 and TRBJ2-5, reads GAGVSQSPSNKVTEKGKDVELRCDPISGHTALYWYRQSLGQGLEFLIYFQGNSAPDKSGLPSDRFSAERTGGSVSTLTIQRTQQEDSAVYLCASSYSGREWAAQYFGPGTRLLVL.

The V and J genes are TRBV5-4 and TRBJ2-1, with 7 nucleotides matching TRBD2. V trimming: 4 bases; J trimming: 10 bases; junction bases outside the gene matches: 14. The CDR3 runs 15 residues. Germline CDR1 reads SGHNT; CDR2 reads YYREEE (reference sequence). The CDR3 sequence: CASSPTTSSMAEQFF. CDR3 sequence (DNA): TGTGCCAGCAGCCCTACGACTAGCTCGATGGCGGAGCAGTTCTTC.

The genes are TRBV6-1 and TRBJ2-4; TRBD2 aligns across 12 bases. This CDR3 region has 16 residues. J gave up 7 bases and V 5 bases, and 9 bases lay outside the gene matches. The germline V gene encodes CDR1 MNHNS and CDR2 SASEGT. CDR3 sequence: CASSPRTSGIRNIQYF. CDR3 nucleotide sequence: TGTGCCAGCAGTCCACGGACTAGCGGGATTAGGAACATTCAGTACTTC.